The T cell receptor beta chain described here comes from a study of vaccination and CD4 T cells after COVID-19. Study-wide context: Cells received overlapping spike peptides from SARS-CoV-2, HCoV-NL63, HCoV-OC43 and HCoV-229E as stimulation.

Study-wide results and limits: Median SARS-CoV-2-reactive clonotypes rose from approximately 21 to 38, not significantly.

At the Johns Hopkins FTIC core, DNA taken from cultured CD4+ T cells was sequenced by way of the Oncomine TCR Beta short-read assay. One entry per CDR3 protein, called by TCRdb with MiXCR from the PCR reads. The sample holds some 16,000 distinct CDR3 sequences; approximately 44% are singletons and the top ten take approximately 7.4%. Described treatment: roughly 10-day PBMC culture with coronavirus spike peptide pools or control peptides (ViraFEST assay). ViraFEST enlarged antigen-specific T cell populations with peptide pools and afterwards sequenced TCRs. With fresh IL-2 medium, half the medium was replaced on days 3 and 7. This clonotype was seen a handful of times. Its target is not known. The CDR3 has 15 residues. The germline V gene encodes CDR1 DFQATT and CDR2 SNEGSKA (reference sequence). With V trimmed by 3 bases and J by 3 bases, 7 bases remained unmatched.

This sequence was found in a human donor who had recovered from COVID-19. Sequences were derived from CD4+ T cells from blood, cultured in vitro, sampled after SARS-CoV-2 vaccination. The V gene is TRBV20-1, the J gene TRBJ1-5, with TRBD1 matching 8 bases. CDR3 in DNA: TGCAGTGCTAGTCAGGAGACAGGGGCCAATCAGCCCCAGCATTTT. Translated: CSASQETGANQPQHF.